This section outlines one T cell receptor (beta chain) sequence together with its context. What it binds is not known. This sample is drawn from a study of T cells in Graves' hyperthyroidism and ophthalmopathy. Study conclusions and caveats: Ophthalmopathy onset followed model prediction by a median about 6.5 months.

RNA transcripts yielded amplified TCR beta CDR3 regions. The study used the HTBI primer set for a first-round RT-PCR of the TCR CDR3. TCRdb reanalysed the multiplex PCR reads using MiXCR and keeps one entry per CDR3 protein. The sample has around 350,000 distinct CDR3 sequences, about 15% seen once; the top ten hold approximately 19%. The V gene lost 6 bases and the J gene lost 7 bases, with 22 bases spanning the gap. This CDR3 has 15 residues. CDR1 and CDR2 (germline): SNHLY, FYNNEI. Source material: blood. The gene calls are TRBV2 and TRBJ2-7; perhaps TRBD1 as D (7 bases). The TCR originated in a woman aged 55-75 years with Graves' ophthalmopathy. Written as DNA, the CDR3 is TGTGCCAGCAGCAGGGGGGCAGGAACTACGGGTGAGCAGTACTTC. This codes for CASSRGAGTTGEQYF.